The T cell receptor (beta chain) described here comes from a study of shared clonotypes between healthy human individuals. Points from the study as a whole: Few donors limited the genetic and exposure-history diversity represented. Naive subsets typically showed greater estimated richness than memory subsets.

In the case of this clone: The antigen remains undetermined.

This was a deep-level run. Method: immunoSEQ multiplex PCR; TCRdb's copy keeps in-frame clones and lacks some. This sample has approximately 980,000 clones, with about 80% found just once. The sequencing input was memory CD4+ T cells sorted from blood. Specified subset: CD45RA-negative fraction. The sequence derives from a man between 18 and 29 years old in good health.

CDR3 coding DNA: TGTGCCAGCAGCCAATATAATACCTACGAGCAGTACTTC. It specifies CASSQYNTYEQYF. The chain has TRBV7-6 and TRBJ2-7; D uncertain. This CDR3 contains 13 residues. Germline V CDR1 and CDR2: SGHVS, FNYEAQ. Trimming shortened V by 5 bases and J by 2 bases, and 10 bases separated the two germline ends.